The rows below give T cell receptor beta chains drawn from one sample of a study of T cell responses to AZD1222 COVID-19 vaccine. TCRdb's table, derived via immunoSEQ multiplex PCR, lists solely in-frame clones and lacks some. The data show 150,000 to 160,000 clones, approximately 87% seen once. This specimen consisted of peripheral blood, obtained on day 0 of MenACWY control vaccination. These receptors originate from an adult in good health. CDR3s include the opening cysteine and the closing phenylalanine or tryptophan. The D gene is left open where the match is weak. Clone size is not always given. Where it is, it says once, few, many or a class for expanded clones.

- TRBJ1-1 - TRBV5-5 13 TGTGCCAGCAGCTTGGGATCGAGGACTGAAGCTTTCTTT CASSLGSRTEAFF
- TRBJ2-4 - TRBV12-2 16 TGTGCAAGTCGCTTAGCGAACAGGACCTCGGAAAACATTCAGTACTTC CASRLANRTSENIQYF
- TRBJ1-2 - TRBV5-1 13 TGCGCCAGCAGCTTGGCCGACCTTTATGGCTACACCTTC CASSLADLYGYTF
- TRBJ2-7 - TRBV5-1 12 TGCGCCAGCTCCGAGGGGAGCTACGAGCAGTACTTC CASSEGSYEQYF
- TRBJ1-2 TRBD1 TRBV13 14 TGTGCCAGCAGCAGCTGGACAGGGAAGGATGGCTACACCTTC CASSSWTGKDGYTF
- TRBJ1-6 TRBD1 TRBV18 15 TGTGCCAGCTCACCTACGGACAGGGCGGAATCACCCCTCCACTTT CASSPTDRAESPLHF
- TRBJ1-5 - TRBV5-4 15 TGTGCCAGCAGCTTGGGGCCCGATAGCAATCAGCCCCAGCATTTT CASSLGPDSNQPQHF
- TRBJ2-3 TRBD2 TRBV7-2 16 TGTGCCAGCAGCGAAGAAGGGCTAGCGGGACGGGATACGCAGTATTTT CASSEEGLAGRDTQYF
once TRBJ2-3 - TRBV25-1 13 TGTGCCAGCAGTGATGGAAGCACAGATACGCAGTATTTT CASSDGSTDTQYF
few TRBJ2-7 TRBD1 TRBV3-1/TRBV3-2 14 TGTGCCAGCAGCCAAGTGGACAGGGGAAGCGAGCAGTACTTC CASSQVDRGSEQYF
- TRBJ2-1 - TRBV5-1 14 TGCGCCAGCAGCTCCGCGCCGGGGCAAAATGAGCAGTTCTTC CASSSAPGQNEQFF
- TRBJ1-1 - TRBV6-1 13 TGTGCCAGCGGTGAGACAGGGAACACTGAAGCTTTCTTT CASGETGNTEAFF
- TRBJ1-5 - TRBV7-9 14 TGTGCCAGCAGCCCCCACGGGAGCGGCCAGCCCCAGCATTTT CASSPHGSGQPQHF
- TRBJ2-1 TRBD1 TRBV15 19 TGTGCCACCAGCAGAGGGCAGGGGGCCATGGGGTCCTACTACAATGAGCAGTTCTTC CATSRGQGAMGSYYNEQFF
- TRBJ1-6 - TRBV28 13 TGTGCCAGTCGGACAGTCTATAATTCACCCCTCCACTTT CASRTVYNSPLHF
- TRBJ2-1 - TRBV21-1 14 TGTGCCAGCAGCAAAGGGACGAAAATCAATGAGCAGTTCTTC CASSKGTKINEQFF
- TRBJ1-5 - TRBV7-9 14 TGTGCCAGCAGCCCTGACAAGGCGGGTCAGCCCCAGCATTTT CASSPDKAGQPQHF
- TRBJ1-4 - TRBV4-1 16 TGCGCCAGCAGCCAAGATATCGGCTCGTGGATGAGGAAACTGTTTTTT CASSQDIGSWMRKLFF
- TRBJ1-1 - TRBV27 13 TGTGCCAGCAGTTTGGCCCCGAGGCTCCGGGCTTTCTTT CASSLAPRLRAFF
- TRBJ2-3 TRBD2 TRBV7-6 17 TGTGCCAGCAGCTTAGTCAGCGGGGGGGCTAGCACAGATACGCAGTATTTT CASSLVSGGASTDTQYF
- TRBJ2-7 - TRBV7-2 13 TGTGCCAGCAGCTTACTTGCCCTATACGAGCAGTACTTC CASSLLALYEQYF
- TRBJ2-1 TRBD2 TRBV7-9 16 TGTGCCAGCAGCCCCCAGACTAGCGGGTTTGGCAATGAGCAGTTCTTC CASSPQTSGFGNEQFF
- TRBJ2-1 - TRBV9 19 TGTGCCAGCAGCGTATCGGCGGTAGCGAGGGAGAGAGCCTACAATGAGCAGTTCTTC CASSVSAVARERAYNEQFF
- TRBJ2-1 TRBD2 TRBV6-5 14 TGTGCCAGCAGGGGACTAGCGGAATCAAATGAGCAGTTCTTC CASRGLAESNEQFF
- TRBJ1-5 TRBD1 TRBV6-1 15 TGTGCCAGCAGTGAAGCCCGGACAGGGAGCCAGCCCCAGCATTTT CASSEARTGSQPQHF
- TRBJ1-5 - TRBV2 13 TGTGCCAGCAGCCCCGAGAGCAATCAGCCCCAGCATTTT CASSPESNQPQHF
- TRBJ2-2 - TRBV11-3 14 TGTGCCAGCAGCTTACTTGCCCCATCCGGGGAGCTGTTTTTT CASSLLAPSGELFF
- TRBJ2-2 - TRBV4-3 15 TGCGCCAGCAGCCAAGAAGGAACCGGCGCCGGGGAGCTGTTTTTT CASSQEGTGAGELFF
- TRBJ1-2 - TRBV5-1 15 TGCGCCAGCAGCTTGGGCAGGGTAGGGGACTATGGCTACACCTTC CASSLGRVGDYGYTF
- TRBJ2-1 - TRBV12-3/TRBV12-4 12 TGTGCCAGCAGCCTTACAGGACATGAGCAGTTCTTC CASSLTGHEQFF
- TRBJ2-1 - TRBV4-1 17 TGCGCCAGCAGGCAAGCTACGGCGCTAAGCTCCTACAATGAGCAGTTCTTC CASRQATALSSYNEQFF
few TRBJ2-5 - TRBV11-3 10 TGTGCCAGCAGCAGGGAGACCCAGTACTTC CASSRETQYF
- TRBJ1-2 - TRBV29-1 12 TGCAGCGCCTGGGACACCGGCGGTGGCTACACCTTC CSAWDTGGGYTF
- TRBJ2-1 TRBD2 TRBV5-4 16 TGTGCCAGCAGCGCGGGCGGCGGGGGGCCTTACAATGAGCAGTTCTTC CASSAGGGGPYNEQFF
- TRBJ2-5 - TRBV5-4 15 TGTGCCAGCCGCCGGGGGGGACAGGGTGAAGAGACCCAGTACTTC CASRRGGQGEETQYF
once TRBJ2-3 - TRBV11-2 16 TGTGCCAGCAGCTTAGCCGGTCAGGGGATTCCAGATACGCAGTATTTT CASSLAGQGIPDTQYF
- TRBJ2-2 TRBD2 TRBV5-1 16 TGCGCCAGCAGCTTGAACGGGGGGAAGAACACCGGGGAGCTGTTTTTT CASSLNGGKNTGELFF
once TRBJ1-4 TRBD1 TRBV5-1 14 TGCGCCAGCAGCCCCGGGACAGACCCTGAAAAACTATTTTTT CASSPGTDPEKLFF
- TRBJ1-2 TRBD1 TRBV3-1/TRBV3-2 16 TGTGCCAGCAGCCAGGCCGGGACAGGGGGCAACTATGGCTACACCTTC CASSQAGTGGNYGYTF
- TRBJ1-4 - TRBV6-5 14 TGTGCCAGCAGTCCGGTTGCTACTAATGAAAAACTGTTTTTT CASSPVATNEKLFF
- TRBJ2-1 - TRBV14 15 TGTGCCAGCAGCCTGACTGGGACCCTACATGTTGAGCAGTTCTTC CASSLTGTLHVEQFF
- TRBJ1-1 TRBD1 TRBV30 12 TGTGCCTGGAGCAAAGACAGGGTTGAAGCTTTCTTT CAWSKDRVEAFF